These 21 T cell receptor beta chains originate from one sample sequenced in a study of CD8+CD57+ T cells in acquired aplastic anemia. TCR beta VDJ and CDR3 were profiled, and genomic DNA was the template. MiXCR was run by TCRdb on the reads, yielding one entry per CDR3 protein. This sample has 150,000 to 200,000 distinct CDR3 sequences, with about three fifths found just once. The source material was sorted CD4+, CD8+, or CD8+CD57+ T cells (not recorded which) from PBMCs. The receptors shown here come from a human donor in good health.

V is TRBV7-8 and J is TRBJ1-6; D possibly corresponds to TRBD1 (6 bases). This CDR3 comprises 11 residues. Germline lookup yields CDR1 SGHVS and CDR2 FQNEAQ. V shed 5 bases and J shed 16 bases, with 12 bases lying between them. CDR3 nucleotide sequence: TGTGCCAGCAGCGGGGACACAGGACTCCACTTT. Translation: CASSGDTGLHF.

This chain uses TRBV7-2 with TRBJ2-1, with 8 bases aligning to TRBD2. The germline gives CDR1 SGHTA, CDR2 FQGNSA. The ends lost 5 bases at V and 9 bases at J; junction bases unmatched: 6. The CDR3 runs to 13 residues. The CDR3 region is CASSPARGGEQFF. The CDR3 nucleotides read TGTGCCAGCAGCCCAGCCCGGGGGGGTGAGCAGTTCTTC.

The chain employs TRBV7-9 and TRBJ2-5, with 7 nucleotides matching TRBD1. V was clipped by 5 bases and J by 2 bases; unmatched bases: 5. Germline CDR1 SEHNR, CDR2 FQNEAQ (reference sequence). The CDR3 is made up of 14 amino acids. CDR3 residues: CASSRDREQETQYF. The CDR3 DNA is TGTGCCAGCAGCCGGGACAGAGAACAAGAGACCCAGTACTTC. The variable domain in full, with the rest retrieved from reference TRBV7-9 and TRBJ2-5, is DTGVSQNPRHKITKRGQNVTFRCDPISEHNRLYWYRQTLGQGPEFLTYFQNEAQLEKSRLLSDRFSAERPKGSFSTLEIQRTEQGDSAMYLCASSRDREQETQYFGPGTRLLVL.

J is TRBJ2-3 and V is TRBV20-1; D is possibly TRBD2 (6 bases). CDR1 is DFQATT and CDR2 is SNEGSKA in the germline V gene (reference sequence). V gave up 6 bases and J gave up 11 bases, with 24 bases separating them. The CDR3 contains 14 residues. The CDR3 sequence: CSARDVLGGNMQYF. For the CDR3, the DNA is TGCAGTGCCCGGGACGTCCTTGGAGGGAATATGCAGTATTTT.

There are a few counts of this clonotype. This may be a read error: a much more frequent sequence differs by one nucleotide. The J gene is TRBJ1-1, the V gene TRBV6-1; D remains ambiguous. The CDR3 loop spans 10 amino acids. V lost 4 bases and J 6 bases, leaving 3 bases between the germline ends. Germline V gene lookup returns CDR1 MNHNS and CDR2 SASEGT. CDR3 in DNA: TGTGCCAGCAGTGGACCTGAAGCTTTCTTT. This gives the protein CASSGPEAFF.

In nucleotides, the CDR3 is TGTGCCAGCAGCCAAGCTCTTCAAGACACTGAAGCTTTCTTT. Translation gives CASSQALQDTEAFF. The genes are TRBV14 and TRBJ1-1; unclear D gene. V was pared by 1 base and J by 3 bases, with 9 bases between. The germline gives CDR1 SGHDN, CDR2 FVKESK. This CDR3 spans 14 amino acids.

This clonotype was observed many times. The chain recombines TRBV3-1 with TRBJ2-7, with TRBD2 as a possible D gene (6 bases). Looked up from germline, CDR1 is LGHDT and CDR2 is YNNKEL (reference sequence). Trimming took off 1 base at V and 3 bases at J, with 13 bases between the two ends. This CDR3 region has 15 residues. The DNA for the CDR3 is TGTGCCAGCAGCCAAGGTGTGGGGAGGATCTACGAGCAGTACTTC. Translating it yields CASSQGVGRIYEQYF.

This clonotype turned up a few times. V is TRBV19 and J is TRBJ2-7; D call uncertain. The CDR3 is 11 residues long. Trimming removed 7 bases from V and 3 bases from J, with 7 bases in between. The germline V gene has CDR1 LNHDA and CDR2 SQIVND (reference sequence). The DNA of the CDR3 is TGTGCCAGTACTAATTACTACGAGCAGTACTTC. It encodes CASTNYYEQYF.

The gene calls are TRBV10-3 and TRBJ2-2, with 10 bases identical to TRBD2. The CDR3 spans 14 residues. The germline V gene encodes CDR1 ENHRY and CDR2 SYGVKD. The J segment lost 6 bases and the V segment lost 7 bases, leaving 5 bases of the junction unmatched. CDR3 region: CAITRTSGPGELFF. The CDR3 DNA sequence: TGTGCCATCACCCGGACTAGCGGACCCGGGGAGCTGTTTTTT.

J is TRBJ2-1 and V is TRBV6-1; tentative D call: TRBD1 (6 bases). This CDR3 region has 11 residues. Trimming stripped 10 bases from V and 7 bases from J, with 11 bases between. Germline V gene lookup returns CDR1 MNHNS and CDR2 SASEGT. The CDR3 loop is CATRGLNEQFF. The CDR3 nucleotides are TGTGCCACCAGGGGCCTTAATGAGCAGTTCTTC.

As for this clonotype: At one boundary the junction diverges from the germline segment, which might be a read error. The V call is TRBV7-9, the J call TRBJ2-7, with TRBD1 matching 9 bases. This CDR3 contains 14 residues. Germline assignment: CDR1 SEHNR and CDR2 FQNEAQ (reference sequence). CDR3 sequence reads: CASSPRDRDYEQYF. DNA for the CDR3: TGCGCCAGCAGTCCCCGGGACAGGGACTACGAGCAGTACTTC.

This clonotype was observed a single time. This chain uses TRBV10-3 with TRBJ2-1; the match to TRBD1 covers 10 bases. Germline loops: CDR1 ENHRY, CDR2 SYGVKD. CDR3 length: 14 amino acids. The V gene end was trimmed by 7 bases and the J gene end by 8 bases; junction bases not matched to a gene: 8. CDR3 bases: TGTGCCATCAAACCGGGACAGGGGACCGATGAGCAGTTCTTC. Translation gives CAIKPGQGTDEQFF.

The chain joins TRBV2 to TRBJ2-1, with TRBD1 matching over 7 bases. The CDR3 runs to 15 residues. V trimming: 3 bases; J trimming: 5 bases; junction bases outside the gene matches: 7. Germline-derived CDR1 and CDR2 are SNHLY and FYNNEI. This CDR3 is CASSDRQGYNNEQFF. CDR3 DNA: TGTGCCAGCAGTGACAGACAGGGCTATAACAATGAGCAGTTCTTC.

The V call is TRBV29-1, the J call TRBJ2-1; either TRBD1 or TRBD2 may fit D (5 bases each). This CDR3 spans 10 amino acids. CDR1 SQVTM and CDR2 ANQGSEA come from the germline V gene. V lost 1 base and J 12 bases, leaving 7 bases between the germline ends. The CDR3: CSVEVGTQFF. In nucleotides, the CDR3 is TGCAGCGTTGAAGTGGGGACGCAGTTCTTC.

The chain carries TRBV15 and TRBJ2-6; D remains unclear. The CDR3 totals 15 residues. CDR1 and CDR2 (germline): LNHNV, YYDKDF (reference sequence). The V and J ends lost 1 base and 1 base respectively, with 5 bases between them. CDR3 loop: CATSRVTSGANVLTF. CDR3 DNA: TGTGCCACCAGCAGAGTTACATCTGGGGCCAACGTCCTGACTTTC.

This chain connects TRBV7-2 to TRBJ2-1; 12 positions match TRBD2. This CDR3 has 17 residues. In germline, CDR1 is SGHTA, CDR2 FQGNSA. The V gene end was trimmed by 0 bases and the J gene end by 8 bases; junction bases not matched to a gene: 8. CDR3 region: CASSLACLAGGPDEQFF. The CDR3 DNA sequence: TGTGCCAGCAGCTTAGCCTGCCTAGCGGGAGGGCCGGATGAGCAGTTCTTC.

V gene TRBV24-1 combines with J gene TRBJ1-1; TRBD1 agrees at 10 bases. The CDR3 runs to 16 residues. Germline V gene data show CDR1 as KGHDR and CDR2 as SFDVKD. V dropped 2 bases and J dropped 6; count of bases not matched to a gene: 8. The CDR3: CATSDSDDRGRSEAFF. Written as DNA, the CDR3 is TGTGCCACCAGTGATTCCGATGACAGGGGGCGGTCTGAAGCTTTCTTT.

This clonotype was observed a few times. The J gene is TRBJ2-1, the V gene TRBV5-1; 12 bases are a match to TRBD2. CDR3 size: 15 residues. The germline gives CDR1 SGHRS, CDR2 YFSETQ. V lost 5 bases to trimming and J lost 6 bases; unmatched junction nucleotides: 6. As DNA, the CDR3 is TGCGCCAGCAGGGGAACGGGACTAGCGGGCAATGAGCAGTTCTTC. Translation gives CASRGTGLAGNEQFF.

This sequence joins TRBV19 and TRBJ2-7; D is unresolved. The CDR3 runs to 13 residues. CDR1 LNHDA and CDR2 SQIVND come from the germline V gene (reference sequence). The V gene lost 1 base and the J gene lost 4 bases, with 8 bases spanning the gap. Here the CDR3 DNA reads TGTGCCAGTAGTATAGGACTCGAGTACGAGCAGTACTTC. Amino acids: CASSIGLEYEQYF.

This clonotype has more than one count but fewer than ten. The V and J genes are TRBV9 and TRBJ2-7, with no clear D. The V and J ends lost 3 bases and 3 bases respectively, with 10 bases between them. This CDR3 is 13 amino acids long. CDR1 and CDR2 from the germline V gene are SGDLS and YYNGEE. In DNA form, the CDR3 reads TGTGCCAGCAGCGGACAAGGCGGCTACGAGCAGTACTTC. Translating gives CASSGQGGYEQYF.

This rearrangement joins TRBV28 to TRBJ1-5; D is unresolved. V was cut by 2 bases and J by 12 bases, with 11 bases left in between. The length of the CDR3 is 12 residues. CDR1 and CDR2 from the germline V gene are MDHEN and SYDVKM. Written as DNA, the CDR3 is TGTGCCAGCAGTTTAATCCCCACCATCCAGCATTTT. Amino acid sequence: CASSLIPTIQHF.